Below are 23 T cell receptor beta chains sequenced from a single sample in a study of OX40 agonist ivuxolimab in advanced cancers. Assay used: immunoSEQ multiplex PCR; TCRdb lists only in-frame clones, some missing. Here the sample spans roughly 60,000 clones, about 88% being singletons. The sample consisted of CD4+ or CD8+ T cells sorted from blood, taken in a trial of the OX40 agonist ivuxolimab. These receptors were collected from an adult with an advanced solid tumor such as melanoma, head and neck, liver or kidney cancer.

The chain links TRBV12-2 to TRBJ1-6. TRBV12-2 is reported as a pseudogene. The CDR3 covers 15 residues. Written as DNA, the CDR3 is TGTGCAAGTCGCCTGGAGCCGGTTTTGAATTCACCCCTCCACTTT. The encoded protein is CASRLEPVLNSPLHF.

This clone was observed a single time. V is TRBV6-4 and J is TRBJ2-3, with 12 bases fitting TRBD2. Germline CDR1 is MRHNA and CDR2 is SNTAGT. The CDR3 extends over 15 amino acids. V lost 6 bases, J lost 6 bases, and 7 bases stayed unmatched. The CDR3 DNA sequence: TGTGCCAGCAGCCAGACTAGCGGGAGATCGGATACGCAGTATTTT. Protein sequence: CASSQTSGRSDTQYF.

This chain uses TRBV12-5 with TRBJ1-1; tentatively, D is TRBD1 (6 bases). Germline values: CDR1 LGHNT, CDR2 FRNRAP. The ends were cut back, 4 bases at V and 3 bases at J, with 18 bases in the middle. The CDR3 extends over 16 amino acids. The CDR3 sequence: CASGSPTPGEDTEAFF. CDR3 coding DNA: TGTGCTAGTGGTTCCCCCACCCCAGGGGAAGACACTGAAGCTTTCTTT.

This rearrangement joins TRBV11-2 to TRBJ2-5; the D gene is possibly TRBD2 (7 bases). V lost 0 bases, J lost 4 bases, and 12 bases lay in between. Germline assignment: CDR1 SGHAT and CDR2 FQNNGV. The CDR3 covers 15 residues. CDR3 sequence reads: CASSLDGGGGETQYF. The DNA of the CDR3 is TGTGCCAGCAGCTTAGATGGGGGCGGGGGAGAGACCCAGTACTTC.

V gene TRBV30 combines with J gene TRBJ2-2, with 9 bases that match TRBD2. Germline V CDR1 and CDR2: GTSNPN, SVGIG (reference sequence). Trimming at V came to 4 bases and at J to 3 bases, leaving 18 bases not matched to a gene. The CDR3 has 19 residues. CDR3 coding DNA: TGTGCCTGGACCATGCGGGCGGGAGGGATCGGATGGGACACCGGGGAGCTGTTTTTT. Protein: CAWTMRAGGIGWDTGELFF.

The chain employs TRBV27 and TRBJ1-3; D is ambiguous. The CDR3 is 15 amino acids. CDR1 and CDR2 (germline): MNHEY, SMNVEV (reference sequence). V gave up 6 bases and J gave up 4 bases, with 16 bases separating them. The CDR3: CASSKPGKRGNTIYF. The CDR3 DNA follows: TGTGCCAGCAGCAAACCGGGCAAACGGGGAAACACCATATATTTT.

The V gene is TRBV6-5, the J gene TRBJ2-4; 10 nucleotides agree with TRBD1. Germline CDR1 and CDR2: MNHEY and SVGAGI. The CDR3 is 14 amino acids. V trimming: 8 bases; J trimming: 4 bases; junction bases outside the gene matches: 5. The CDR3 spells CASGQGQGKNIQYF. DNA for the CDR3: TGTGCCAGCGGACAGGGACAGGGGAAAAACATTCAGTACTTC.

This sequence joins TRBV28 and TRBJ1-4; D gene unclear. This CDR3 comprises 15 residues. Germline lookup yields CDR1 MDHEN and CDR2 SYDVKM. V was shortened by 4 bases and J by 6 bases, with 15 bases between the two germline ends. The DNA for the CDR3 is TGTGCCAGCAGTTCCCCCGAAGGGTACCATGAAAAACTGTTTTTT. Protein product: CASSSPEGYHEKLFF.

Only a few counts were recorded for this clone. The chain joins TRBV5-8 to TRBJ2-1; 11 bases line up with TRBD1. Germline V CDR1 and CDR2: SGHTS, YDEGEE. V lost 5 bases and J lost 2; bases outside the gene matches: 3. The CDR3 length is 15 residues. CDR3 nucleotide sequence: TGTGCCAGCAGACCGGGACAGGGGGCCTACAATGAGCAGTTCTTC. Protein: CASRPGQGAYNEQFF.

This rearrangement joins TRBV30 to TRBJ1-3, with D possibly TRBD1 on 5 matching bases. The CDR3 is 15 amino acids. Germline assignment: CDR1 GTSNPN and CDR2 SVGIG (reference sequence). Trimming took 3 bases from V and 2 from J, leaving 14 bases between them. The CDR3 reads CAWRSLEGAGNTIYF. The CDR3 nucleotides are TGTGCCTGGAGGTCCCTGGAAGGGGCTGGAAACACCATATATTTT.

The chain carries TRBV28 and TRBJ1-2, with 10 nucleotides matching TRBD1. With 10 bases clipped from V and 3 bases from J, the junction kept 11 bases outside the gene matches. Germline CDR1 MDHEN, CDR2 SYDVKM. The CDR3 consists of 15 residues. CDR3 region: CATGTGAVGDYGYTF. Written as DNA, the CDR3 is TGTGCCACCGGGACAGGGGCTGTGGGAGACTATGGCTACACCTTC.

The V and J genes are TRBV4-2 and TRBJ1-3; D ambiguous. The CDR3 runs to 14 residues. Germline values: CDR1 LGHNA, CDR2 YNFKEQ. V lost 4 bases and J 7 bases, leaving 14 bases between the germline ends. CDR3 region: CASSPEEVGNTIYF. Written as DNA, the CDR3 is TGTGCCAGCAGCCCAGAAGAGGTGGGGAACACCATATATTTT.

CDR3 coding DNA: TGTGCCTGCTCCGGGACAGGGAACTATGGCTACACCTTC. Residues: CACSGTGNYGYTF. This chain connects TRBV6-6 to TRBJ1-2, with 9 bases identical to TRBD1. Per germline, CDR1 MNHNY and CDR2 SVGAGI (reference sequence). V lost 11 bases and J lost 2; bases outside the gene matches: 6. This CDR3 is built from 13 residues.

The chain uses TRBV6-5 and TRBJ2-7; 8 nucleotides agree with TRBD1. CDR1 is MNHEY and CDR2 is SVGAGI in the germline V gene. V lost 5 bases and J lost 2; bases outside the gene matches: 8. The length of the CDR3 is 15 residues. The CDR3 bases are TGTGCCAGCAGTCATCCCCCGGGACAGGCCTACGAGCAGTACTTC. It codes for CASSHPPGQAYEQYF.

The V and J genes are TRBV27 and TRBJ2-2; TRBD2 agrees at 15 bases. The CDR3 is 17 amino acids. CDR1 MNHEY and CDR2 SMNVEV come from the germline V gene (reference sequence). The V gene end was trimmed by 3 bases and the J gene end by 6 bases; junction bases not matched to a gene: 5. CDR3 bases: TGTGCCAGCAGTTTTTGGACTAGCGGGGGGGCCTCCGGGGAGCTGTTTTTT. This codes for CASSFWTSGGASGELFF.

The gene calls are TRBV18 and TRBJ1-3; TRBD1 is a possible D gene (5 bases). Per germline, CDR1 KGHSH and CDR2 LQKENI. The V and J ends lost 1 base and 2 bases respectively, with 9 bases between them. This CDR3 spans 15 amino acids. The CDR3 sequence is CASSPRVQAGNTIYF. The CDR3 region has the DNA TGTGCCAGCTCACCACGAGTACAGGCTGGAAACACCATATATTTT.

The genes are TRBV4-1 and TRBJ2-1; 11 bases map to TRBD1. This CDR3 spans 17 amino acids. The J segment lost 5 bases and the V segment lost 1 base, leaving 7 bases of the junction unmatched. Germline CDR1 reads MGHRA; CDR2 reads YSYEKL. The CDR3 loop is CASSQGTGGFLDNEQFF. The CDR3 DNA sequence: TGCGCCAGCAGCCAAGGGACAGGGGGCTTCTTAGACAATGAGCAGTTCTTC.

The chain carries TRBV10-3 and TRBJ2-1, with D possibly TRBD2 on 7 matching bases. Trimming removed 6 bases from V and 8 bases from J, with 14 bases in between. The germline gives CDR1 ENHRY, CDR2 SYGVKD. The CDR3 runs to 13 residues. DNA of the CDR3: TGTGCCATCAGATACAGGGAGGGAGATGAGCAGTTCTTC. Its translation: CAIRYREGDEQFF.

The genes are TRBV11-2 and TRBJ2-7, with 11 bases lining up with TRBD2. The V gene end was trimmed by 2 bases and the J gene end by 4 bases; junction bases not matched to a gene: 1. The CDR3 is made up of 14 amino acids. Germline CDR1 reads SGHAT; CDR2 reads FQNNGV. The CDR3 sequence: CASSLLAGGYEQYF. In nucleotides, the CDR3 is TGTGCCAGCAGCTTACTAGCGGGAGGTTACGAGCAGTACTTC.

The chain has TRBV28 and TRBJ2-2; D may be TRBD1 or TRBD2 (7 bases each). Germline loops: CDR1 MDHEN, CDR2 SYDVKM. Trimming left V 6 bases short and J 5 bases short, with 16 bases between. The CDR3 is 15 amino acids. The CDR3 DNA follows: TGTGCCAGCAGCTCTTCCAGGGGGGGTACCGGGGAGCTGTTTTTT. Translated, it gives CASSSSRGGTGELFF.

In this sample, this clone is medium-sized. The rearrangement joins TRBV9 to TRBJ1-4; no reliable D call. There are 15 residues in the CDR3. The germline gives CDR1 SGDLS, CDR2 YYNGEE. The V end lost 0 bases, the J end lost 6 bases, and 12 bases lay between the germline ends. This CDR3 is CASSVVGRPDEKLFF. In DNA form, the CDR3 reads TGTGCCAGCAGCGTAGTGGGCCGGCCGGATGAAAAACTGTTTTTT.

The chain carries TRBV5-1 and TRBJ1-2, with D tentatively TRBD1 (5 bases). CDR1 SGHRS and CDR2 YFSETQ come from the germline V gene. The CDR3 contains 14 residues. Trimming left V 0 bases short and J 6 bases short, with 12 bases between. CDR3 protein: CASSLAYQGDGYTF. The CDR3 DNA follows: TGCGCCAGCAGCTTGGCCTATCAGGGCGATGGCTACACCTTC.

The rearrangement links TRBV7-9 to TRBJ1-1; D gene uncertain. The CDR3 has 14 amino acids. The ends were cut back, 4 bases at V and 5 bases at J, with 14 bases in the middle. Germline lookup yields CDR1 SEHNR and CDR2 FQNEAQ (reference sequence). The CDR3 DNA is TGTGCCAGCAGCTGGCGACAAGTCGGGACTGAAGCTTTCTTT. Amino acid sequence: CASSWRQVGTEAFF.